A single sample gave rise to the 23 T cell receptor beta chains below, sequenced in a study of shared clonotypes between healthy human individuals. Sequencing used immunoSEQ multiplex PCR; TCRdb keeps in-frame clones, though not all of them. The table records some 790,000 clones, around 77% of them present only once. Sequencing input: memory CD4+ T cells sorted from blood. Sample subset: CD45RA-negative fraction. These receptors were taken from a woman aged 30 to 39 in good health.

The rearrangement links TRBV2 to TRBJ2-1; TRBD2 might be the D (6 bases). The V gene lost 2 bases and the J gene lost 6 bases, with 14 bases spanning the gap. The germline V gene encodes CDR1 SNHLY and CDR2 FYNNEI. This CDR3 is 15 amino acids long. CDR3: CASSELLSRGNEQFF. The CDR3 bases are TGTGCCAGCAGTGAACTCCTCTCGCGGGGCAATGAGCAGTTCTTC.

Comments on this clone: Other nucleotide sequences in the sample specify the same CDR3. V and J are TRBV5-1 and TRBJ2-7; TRBD2 matches 7 bases. Germline loops: CDR1 SGHRS, CDR2 YFSETQ. Trimming cost V 2 bases and J 3 bases; bases outside gene matches: 8. The CDR3 loop spans 15 amino acids. The CDR3 DNA follows: TGCGCCAGCAGCTTTCTTTCCGGGGGGAGCTACGAGCAGTACTTC. It is translated as CASSFLSGGSYEQYF.

The chain couples TRBV28 to TRBJ2-4, with D unclear. V lost 8 bases and J 5 bases, leaving 7 bases between the germline ends. The germline V gene has CDR1 MDHEN and CDR2 SYDVKM. The CDR3 contains 11 residues. For the CDR3, the DNA is TGTGCCAGCGGACGGCAAAACATTCAGTACTTC. Encoded protein: CASGRQNIQYF.

This rearrangement joins TRBV6-6 to TRBJ1-4; a weak D match, TRBD1 (6 bases). The CDR3 is 15 amino acids. The germline V gene has CDR1 MNHNY and CDR2 SVGAGI (reference sequence). V gave up 7 bases and J gave up 0 bases, with 12 bases separating them. CDR3 sequence reads: CASNSGEATNEKLFF. The CDR3 bases are TGTGCCAGCAATTCAGGGGAGGCAACTAATGAAAAACTGTTTTTT.

The chain combines TRBV28 with TRBJ2-7, with 8 bases that match TRBD2. The junction had 9 bases not matched to a gene; V was cut back by 2 bases and J by 0 bases. The CDR3 loop spans 17 amino acids. Germline V gene sequence: CDR1 MDHEN, CDR2 SYDVKM. The CDR3 spells CASSLNRLARSSYEQYF. The CDR3 region has the DNA TGTGCCAGCAGTTTAAACCGACTAGCGCGAAGCTCCTACGAGCAGTACTTC.

The chain uses TRBV6-5 and TRBJ2-5, with a weak D call TRBD2 (6 bases). The CDR3 contains 16 residues. V was pared by 0 bases and J by 1 base, with 12 bases between. Germline values: CDR1 MNHEY, CDR2 SVGAGI. DNA of the CDR3: TGTGCCAGCAGTTACTCTCCTAGCGTCTTCCAAGAGACCCAGTACTTC. This codes for CASSYSPSVFQETQYF.

The chain couples TRBV5-4 to TRBJ2-7; D is unclear. This CDR3 contains 15 residues. V lost 2 bases, J lost 3 bases, and 15 bases lay in between. Looked up from germline, CDR1 is SGHNT and CDR2 is YYREEE (reference sequence). CDR3 loop: CASSFGSKAFYEQYF. The DNA for the CDR3 is TGTGCCAGCAGCTTTGGGTCGAAGGCGTTCTACGAGCAGTACTTC.

The genes are TRBV11-2 and TRBJ1-1; D remains unclear. The germline gives CDR1 SGHAT, CDR2 FQNNGV. The CDR3 totals 13 residues. The ends were cut back, 5 bases at V and 0 bases at J, with 7 bases in the middle. Written as DNA, the CDR3 is TGTGCCAGCAGCGTATCTCTGAACACTGAAGCTTTCTTT. Its protein is CASSVSLNTEAFF.

V gene TRBV2 combines with J gene TRBJ1-2; maybe TRBD1 (5 bases). This CDR3 has 14 amino acids. With 8 bases removed from V and 4 bases from J, the gap between germline ends came to 17 bases. Germline-derived CDR1 and CDR2 are SNHLY and FYNNEI. CDR3 nucleotides: TGTGCCAGCCGACAAACCGGGGGTTTCTATGGCTACACCTTC. Encoded protein: CASRQTGGFYGYTF.

This clone was counted only a few times. This sample also contains other DNA sequences that code for the same CDR3. V is TRBV5-1 and J is TRBJ2-3; 7 bases agree with TRBD1. V lost 4 bases and J lost 3; bases outside the gene matches: 2. From germline, CDR1 is SGHRS and CDR2 YFSETQ. The CDR3 is 13 residues long. The CDR3 sequence is CASSQQGTDTQYF. Written as DNA, the CDR3 is TGCGCCAGCAGCCAACAGGGGACAGATACGCAGTATTTT.

The chain couples TRBV29-1 to TRBJ2-5; the D is unclear. The V gene lost 3 bases and the J gene lost 4 bases, with 12 bases spanning the gap. The CDR3 length is 13 residues. Germline assignment: CDR1 SQVTM and CDR2 ANQGSEA. CDR3 nucleotide sequence: TGCAGCGTTGAGGAGAGTCTGGGAGAGACCCAGTACTTC. Its translation is CSVEESLGETQYF.

The chain couples TRBV25-1 to TRBJ1-4; 7 nucleotides align to TRBD1. CDR1 MGHDK and CDR2 SYGVNS come from the germline V gene. This CDR3 is built from 13 residues. CDR3 sequence reads: CATSAGGDEKLFF. The CDR3 DNA reads TGTGCTACCAGTGCAGGGGGTGATGAAAAACTGTTTTTT.

The chain joins TRBV5-1 to TRBJ1-3, with TRBD1 matching 8 bases. This CDR3 is 15 amino acids long. The trim removed 2 bases at V and 9 bases at J, leaving 10 bases unmatched. The germline CDR1 and CDR2 sequences are SGHRS and YFSETQ. The CDR3 sequence: CASSFGQGQGGTIYF. The CDR3 DNA reads TGCGCCAGCAGCTTTGGGCAAGGACAGGGAGGCACCATATATTTT.

In this sample, this clone turned up once. CDR3 sequence: CASSYVAGATYEQYF. The DNA for the CDR3 is TGTGCCAGCAGTTATGTGGCGGGAGCCACCTACGAGCAGTACTTC. The rearrangement joins TRBV6-5 to TRBJ2-7; 7 bases are a match to TRBD2. This CDR3 is 15 amino acids long. The germline V gene has CDR1 MNHEY and CDR2 SVGAGI. V lost 3 bases, J lost 2 bases, and 7 bases stayed unmatched.

The V call is TRBV10-1, the J call TRBJ2-7; TRBD2 aligns across 8 bases. The CDR3 extends over 16 amino acids. The trim removed 8 bases at V and 2 bases at J, leaving 14 bases unmatched. CDR1 is WNHNN and CDR2 is SYGVQD in the germline V gene (reference sequence). Here the CDR3 DNA reads TGCGCCAGCTCTAATAGGCACGCGGGAGGTGCCTACGAGCAGTACTTC. Its protein is CASSNRHAGGAYEQYF.

V is TRBV2 and J is TRBJ2-7; D is perhaps TRBD1 (6 bases). V shed 4 bases and J shed 7 bases, with 20 bases lying between them. The CDR3 contains 15 residues. CDR1 is SNHLY, CDR2 FYNNEI, per germline. CDR3 in DNA: TGTGCCAGCAGTGCCGGACAGCCTGGGGGTGAAGAGCAGTACTTC. Its protein is CASSAGQPGGEEQYF. Using reference TRBV2 and TRBJ2-7 for the parts outside the CDR3, the full variable domain is EPEVTQTPSHQVTQMGQEVILRCVPISNHLYFYWYRQILGQKVEFLVSFYNNEISEKSEIFDDQFSVERPDGSNFTLKIRSTKLEDSAMYFCASSAGQPGGEEQYFGPGTRLTVT.

This rearrangement joins TRBV28 to TRBJ2-7; 7 bases map to TRBD1. The germline gives CDR1 MDHEN, CDR2 SYDVKM. J lost 5 bases, V lost 6 bases, and 19 bases had no gene match. This CDR3 spans 17 amino acids. CDR3: CASSSRPLDRDPNEQYF. CDR3 sequence (DNA): TGTGCCAGCAGCTCACGTCCCCTCGACAGGGACCCTAACGAGCAGTACTTC. Full variable domain (remainder filled in from reference TRBV28 and TRBJ2-7): DVKVTQSSRYLVKRTGEKVFLECVQDMDHENMFWYRQDPGLGLRLIYFSYDVKMKEKGDIPEGYSVSREKKERFSLILESASTNQTSMYLCASSSRPLDRDPNEQYFGPGTRLTVT.

This rearrangement joins TRBV2 to TRBJ2-3, with 9 positions matching TRBD1. V lost 7 bases to trimming and J lost 4 bases; unmatched junction nucleotides: 9. The V gene's germline CDR1 is SNHLY and CDR2 FYNNEI. This CDR3 has 15 residues. The CDR3 DNA is TGTGCCAGCAATTCACAGGGGGCGAACTCAGATACGCAGTATTTT. Translating gives CASNSQGANSDTQYF.

The table lists this clone with many counts. The V gene is TRBV2, the J gene TRBJ1-4; maybe TRBD1 (5 bases). V was cut by 7 bases and J by 6 bases, with 9 bases left in between. Germline loops: CDR1 SNHLY, CDR2 FYNNEI. The CDR3 totals 12 residues. CDR3 loop: CASTRADEKLFF. CDR3 bases: TGTGCCAGCACCAGGGCGGATGAAAAACTGTTTTTT.

Only a few counts were recorded for this clone. The chain joins TRBV4-2 to TRBJ1-1; D is unresolved. Trimming pared 3 bases from V and 4 bases from J, leaving 12 bases between. The CDR3 covers 14 residues. Germline V gives CDR1 LGHNA, CDR2 YNFKEQ. CDR3 in DNA: TGTGCCAGCAGCCACGACGTAGGAGGCACTGAAGCTTTCTTT. Protein sequence: CASSHDVGGTEAFF.

This chain connects TRBV4-1 to TRBJ2-4; 9 bases are shared with TRBD1. The trim removed 2 bases at V and 1 base at J, leaving 6 bases unmatched. CDR3 length: 17 amino acids. Germline V gives CDR1 MGHRA, CDR2 YSYEKL. In nucleotides, the CDR3 is TGCGCCAGCAGCCAACTCAACAGGGGGCCTGCCAAAAACATTCAGTACTTC. It yields the protein CASSQLNRGPAKNIQYF.

This clone was recorded once. This chain joins TRBV10-3 and TRBJ2-7, with TRBD2 matching 8 bases. V lost 8 bases and J lost 2; bases outside the gene matches: 8. CDR1 is ENHRY and CDR2 is SYGVKD in the germline V gene. This CDR3 is 14 amino acids long. The CDR3 protein is CAIESVAGTYEQYF. DNA of the CDR3: TGTGCCATCGAGTCGGTAGCGGGAACCTACGAGCAGTACTTC.

Points on this clone: The identical CDR3 is also encoded by other nucleotide sequences in the sample. The V gene is TRBV19, the J gene TRBJ2-2; the D is unclear. The CDR3 runs 13 residues. The V end was cut by 5 bases, the J end by 1 base, with 5 bases between. CDR1 is LNHDA, CDR2 SQIVND, per germline (reference sequence). The CDR3 sequence: CASSRGNTGELFF. The CDR3 DNA reads TGTGCCAGTAGTCGAGGGAACACCGGGGAGCTGTTTTTT.